The clone carrying this T cell receptor (beta chain) was counted only a few times. Its antigen remains unidentified. The data were obtained in a study of beta chain features in type 1 diabetes. Study-wide results and caveats: Among patients with Type 1 diabetes, TCRB CDR3s were moderately but significantly shorter in every one of the four CD4+ subsets.

The study reverse transcribed the entire isolated RNA, so it sequenced expressed TCRB transcripts. Data came from immunoSEQ multiplex PCR; TCRdb stores just in-frame clones and leaves some out. Among 600,000 to 700,000 clones listed, around 15% were seen once. The sequenced sample consisted of naive CD4+ T cells from blood. This receptor was obtained from a man aged 18 to 35 with type 1 diabetes.

The CDR3 loop reads CASSYNRGLGGNEQFF. In nucleotides, the CDR3 is TGTGCCAGCAGCTACAATAGGGGGCTAGGTGGCAATGAGCAGTTCTTC. The chain carries TRBV7-8 and TRBJ2-1; 7 nucleotides line up with TRBD1. This CDR3 is 16 amino acids long. Losses at the gene ends were 4 bases for V and 6 bases for J; bases not matched to a gene: 12. Germline assignment: CDR1 SGHVS and CDR2 FQNEAQ.